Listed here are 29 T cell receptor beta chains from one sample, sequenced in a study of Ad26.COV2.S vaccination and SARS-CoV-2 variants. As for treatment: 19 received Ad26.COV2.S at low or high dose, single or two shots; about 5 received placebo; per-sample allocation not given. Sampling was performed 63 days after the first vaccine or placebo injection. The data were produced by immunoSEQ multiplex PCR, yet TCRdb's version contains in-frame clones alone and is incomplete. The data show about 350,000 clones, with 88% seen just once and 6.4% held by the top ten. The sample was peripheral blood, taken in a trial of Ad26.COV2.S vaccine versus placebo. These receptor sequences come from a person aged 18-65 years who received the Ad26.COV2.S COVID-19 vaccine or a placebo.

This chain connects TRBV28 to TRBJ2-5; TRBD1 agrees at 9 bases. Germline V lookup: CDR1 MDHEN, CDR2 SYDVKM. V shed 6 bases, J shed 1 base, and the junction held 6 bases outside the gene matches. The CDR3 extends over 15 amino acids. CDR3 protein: CASSLQTGGQETQYF. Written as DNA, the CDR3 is TGTGCCAGCAGCCTACAGACAGGGGGCCAAGAGACCCAGTACTTC.

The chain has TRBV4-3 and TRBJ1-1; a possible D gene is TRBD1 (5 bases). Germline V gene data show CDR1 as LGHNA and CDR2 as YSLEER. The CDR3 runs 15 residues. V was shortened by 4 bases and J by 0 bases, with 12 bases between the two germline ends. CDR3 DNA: TGCGCCAGCAGCCTCGGATTGACAGTGAACACTGAAGCTTTCTTT. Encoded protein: CASSLGLTVNTEAFF.

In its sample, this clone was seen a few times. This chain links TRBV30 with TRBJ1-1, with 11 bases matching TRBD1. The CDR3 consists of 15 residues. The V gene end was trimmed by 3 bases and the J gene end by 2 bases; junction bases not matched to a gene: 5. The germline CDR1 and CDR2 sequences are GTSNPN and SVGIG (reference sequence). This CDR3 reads CAWRRDRGGNTEAFF. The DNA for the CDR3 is TGTGCCTGGAGGAGGGACAGGGGGGGAAACACTGAAGCTTTCTTT.

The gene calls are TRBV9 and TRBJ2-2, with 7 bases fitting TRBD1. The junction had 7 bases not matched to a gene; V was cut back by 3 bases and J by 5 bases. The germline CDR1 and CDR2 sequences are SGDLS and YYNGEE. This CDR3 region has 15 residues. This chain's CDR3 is CASSGVGQQTGELFF. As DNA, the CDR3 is TGTGCCAGCAGCGGAGTGGGACAGCAGACCGGGGAGCTGTTTTTT.

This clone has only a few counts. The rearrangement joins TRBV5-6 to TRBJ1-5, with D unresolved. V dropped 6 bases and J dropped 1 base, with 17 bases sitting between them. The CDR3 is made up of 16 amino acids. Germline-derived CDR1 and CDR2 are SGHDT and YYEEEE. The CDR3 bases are TGTGCCAGCACCACTCTAGAAGGACGGAGCAATCAGCCCCAGCATTTT. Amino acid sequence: CASTTLEGRSNQPQHF.

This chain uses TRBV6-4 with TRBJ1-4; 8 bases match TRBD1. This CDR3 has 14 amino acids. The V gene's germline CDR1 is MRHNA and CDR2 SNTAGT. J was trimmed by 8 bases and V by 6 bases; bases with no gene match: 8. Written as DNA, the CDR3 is TGTGCCAGCAGCAGGACAGGGTACAGGGAAAAACTGTTTTTT. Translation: CASSRTGYREKLFF.

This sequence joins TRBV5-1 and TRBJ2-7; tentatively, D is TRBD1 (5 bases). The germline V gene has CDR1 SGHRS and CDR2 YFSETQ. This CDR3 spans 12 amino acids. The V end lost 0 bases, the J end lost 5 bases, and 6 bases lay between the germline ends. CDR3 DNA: TGCGCCAGCAGCTTGGGACAGAACGAGCAGTACTTC. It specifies CASSLGQNEQYF. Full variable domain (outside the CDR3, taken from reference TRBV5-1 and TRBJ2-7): KAGVTQTPRYLIKTRGQQVTLSCSPISGHRSVSWYQQTPGQGLQFLFEYFSETQRNKGNFPGRFSGRQFSNSRSEMNVSTLELGDSALYLCASSLGQNEQYFGPGTRLTVT.

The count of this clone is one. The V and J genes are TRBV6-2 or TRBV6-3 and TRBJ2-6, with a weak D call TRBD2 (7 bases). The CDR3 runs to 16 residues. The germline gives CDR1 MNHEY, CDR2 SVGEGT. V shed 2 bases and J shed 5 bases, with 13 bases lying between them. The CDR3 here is CASSYGGRGRANVLTF. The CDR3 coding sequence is TGTGCCAGCAGTTACGGGGGGCGGGGGCGGGCCAACGTCCTGACTTTC.

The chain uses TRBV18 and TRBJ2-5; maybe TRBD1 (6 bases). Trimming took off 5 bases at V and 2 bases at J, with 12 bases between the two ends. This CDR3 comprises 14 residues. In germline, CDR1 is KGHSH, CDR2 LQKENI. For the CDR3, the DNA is TGTGCCAGCTCATACGGGACACCTCAAGAGACCCAGTACTTC. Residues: CASSYGTPQETQYF.

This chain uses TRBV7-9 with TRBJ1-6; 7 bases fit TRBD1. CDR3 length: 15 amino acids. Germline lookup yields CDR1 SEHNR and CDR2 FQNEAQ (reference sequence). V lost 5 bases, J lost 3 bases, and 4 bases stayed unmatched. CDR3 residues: CASSLRDSYNSPLHF. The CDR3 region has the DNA TGTGCCAGCAGCCTAAGGGACAGCTATAATTCACCCCTCCACTTT.

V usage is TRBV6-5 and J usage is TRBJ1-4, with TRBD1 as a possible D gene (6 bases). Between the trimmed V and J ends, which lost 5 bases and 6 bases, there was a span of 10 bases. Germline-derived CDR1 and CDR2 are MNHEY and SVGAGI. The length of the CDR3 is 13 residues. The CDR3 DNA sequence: TGTGCCAGCAGTCCAGGGGTTTATGAAAAACTGTTTTTT. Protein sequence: CASSPGVYEKLFF.

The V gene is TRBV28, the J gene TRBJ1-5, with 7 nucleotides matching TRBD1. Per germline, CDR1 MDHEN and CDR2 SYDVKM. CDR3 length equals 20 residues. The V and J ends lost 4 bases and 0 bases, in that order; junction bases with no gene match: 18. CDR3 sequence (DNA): TGTGCCAGCAGTTCTTACCGGGACAGAGGTCGGTCATTTAGCAATCAGCCCCAGCATTTT. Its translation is CASSSYRDRGRSFSNQPQHF.

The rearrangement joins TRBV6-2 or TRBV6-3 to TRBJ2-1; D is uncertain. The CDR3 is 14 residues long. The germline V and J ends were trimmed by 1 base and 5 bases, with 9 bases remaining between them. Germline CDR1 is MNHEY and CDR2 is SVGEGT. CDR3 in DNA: TGTGCCAGCAGTTACTTGGTCCCCCACAATGAGCAGTTCTTC. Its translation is CASSYLVPHNEQFF.

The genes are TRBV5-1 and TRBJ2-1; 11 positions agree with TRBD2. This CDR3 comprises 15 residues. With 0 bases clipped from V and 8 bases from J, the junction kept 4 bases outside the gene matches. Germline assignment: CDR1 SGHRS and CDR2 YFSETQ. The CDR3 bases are TGCGCCAGCAGCTTGGGACTAGCGGGAAGGGATGAGCAGTTCTTC. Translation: CASSLGLAGRDEQFF.

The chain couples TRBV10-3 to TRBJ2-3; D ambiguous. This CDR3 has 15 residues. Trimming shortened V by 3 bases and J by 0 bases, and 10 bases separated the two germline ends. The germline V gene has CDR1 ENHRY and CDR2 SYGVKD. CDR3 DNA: TGTGCCATCAGTGATCGGCAAACTAGCACAGATACGCAGTATTTT. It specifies CAISDRQTSTDTQYF.

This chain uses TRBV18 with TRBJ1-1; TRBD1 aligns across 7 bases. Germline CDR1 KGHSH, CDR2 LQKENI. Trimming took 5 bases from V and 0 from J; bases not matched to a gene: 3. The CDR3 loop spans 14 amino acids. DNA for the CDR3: TGTGCCAGCTCAGGGACAGAGATGAACACTGAAGCTTTCTTT. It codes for CASSGTEMNTEAFF.

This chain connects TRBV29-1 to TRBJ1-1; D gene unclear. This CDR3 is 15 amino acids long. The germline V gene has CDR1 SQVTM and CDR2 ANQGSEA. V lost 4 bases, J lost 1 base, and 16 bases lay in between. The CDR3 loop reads CSVAHVRQENTEAFF. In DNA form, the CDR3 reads TGCAGCGTTGCCCACGTGCGGCAGGAGAACACTGAAGCTTTCTTT.

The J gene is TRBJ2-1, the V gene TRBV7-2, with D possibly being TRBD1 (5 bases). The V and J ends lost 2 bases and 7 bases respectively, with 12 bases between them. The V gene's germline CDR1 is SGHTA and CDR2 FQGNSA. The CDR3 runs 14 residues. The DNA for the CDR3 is TGTGCCAGCAGCTTATCCTCCGACAGAAATGAGCAGTTCTTC. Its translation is CASSLSSDRNEQFF.

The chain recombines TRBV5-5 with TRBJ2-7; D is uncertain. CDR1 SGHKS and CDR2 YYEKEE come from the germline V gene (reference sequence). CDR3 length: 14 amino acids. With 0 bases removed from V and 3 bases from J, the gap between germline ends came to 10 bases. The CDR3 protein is CASSLASYVYEQYF. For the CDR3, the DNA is TGTGCCAGCAGCTTGGCTTCTTACGTCTACGAGCAGTACTTC.

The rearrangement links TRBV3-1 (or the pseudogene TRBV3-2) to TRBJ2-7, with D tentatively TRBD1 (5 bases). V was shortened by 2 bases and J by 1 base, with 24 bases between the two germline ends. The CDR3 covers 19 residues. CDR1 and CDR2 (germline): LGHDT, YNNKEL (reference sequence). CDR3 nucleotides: TGTGCCAGCAGCCAACCCCAGCAGGGTAGGGCGTGTTATTCCTACGAGCAGTACTTC. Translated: CASSQPQQGRACYSYEQYF.

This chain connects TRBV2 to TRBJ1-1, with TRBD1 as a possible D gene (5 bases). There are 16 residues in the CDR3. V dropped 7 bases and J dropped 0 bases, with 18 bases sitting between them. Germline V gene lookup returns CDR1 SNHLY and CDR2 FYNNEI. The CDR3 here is CASTLRSPGLNTEAFF. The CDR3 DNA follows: TGTGCCAGCACCCTTAGGAGCCCGGGACTGAACACTGAAGCTTTCTTT.

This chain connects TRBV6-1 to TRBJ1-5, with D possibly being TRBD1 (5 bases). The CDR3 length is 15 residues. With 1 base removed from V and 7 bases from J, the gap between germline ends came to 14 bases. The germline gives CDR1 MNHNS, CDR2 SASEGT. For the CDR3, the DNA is TGTGCCAGCAGTGAAGGGGCAGGGCGGGGACAGCCCCAGCATTTT. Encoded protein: CASSEGAGRGQPQHF.

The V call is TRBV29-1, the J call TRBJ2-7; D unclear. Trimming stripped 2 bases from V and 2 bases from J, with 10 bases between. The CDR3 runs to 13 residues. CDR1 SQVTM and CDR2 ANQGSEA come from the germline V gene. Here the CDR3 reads CSVESDTAYEQYF. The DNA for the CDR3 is TGCAGCGTTGAAAGTGACACAGCCTACGAGCAGTACTTC.

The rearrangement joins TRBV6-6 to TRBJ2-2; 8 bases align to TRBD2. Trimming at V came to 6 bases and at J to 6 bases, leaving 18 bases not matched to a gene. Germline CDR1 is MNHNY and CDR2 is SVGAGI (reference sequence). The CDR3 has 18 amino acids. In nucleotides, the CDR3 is TGTGCCAGCAGCCGACCCCATCGAGGTAGCGGGACCCCCGGGGAGCTGTTTTTT. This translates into CASSRPHRGSGTPGELFF.

CDR3 region: CATSDRPGHIDYEQYF. CDR3 bases: TGTGCCACCAGTGACCGTCCGGGACACATAGACTACGAGCAGTACTTC. The chain links TRBV24-1 to TRBJ2-7; D might be TRBD1 (6 bases). The CDR3 contains 16 residues. Germline CDR1 reads KGHDR; CDR2 reads SFDVKD. The V end was cut by 4 bases, the J end by 3 bases, with 18 bases between.

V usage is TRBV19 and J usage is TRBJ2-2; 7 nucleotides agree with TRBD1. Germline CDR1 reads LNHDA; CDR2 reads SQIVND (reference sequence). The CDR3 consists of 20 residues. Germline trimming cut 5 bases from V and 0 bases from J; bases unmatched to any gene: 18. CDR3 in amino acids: CASSLVYIRTGTANTGELFF. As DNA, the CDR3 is TGTGCCAGTAGTCTAGTATATATAAGGACCGGGACAGCGAACACCGGGGAGCTGTTTTTT.

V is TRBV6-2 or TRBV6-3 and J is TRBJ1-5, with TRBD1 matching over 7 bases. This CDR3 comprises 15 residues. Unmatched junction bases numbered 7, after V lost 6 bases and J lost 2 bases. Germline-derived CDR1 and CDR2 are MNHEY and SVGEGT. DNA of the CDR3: TGTGCCAGCAGCCCAACAGGGGACGGCAATCAGCCCCAGCATTTT. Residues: CASSPTGDGNQPQHF.

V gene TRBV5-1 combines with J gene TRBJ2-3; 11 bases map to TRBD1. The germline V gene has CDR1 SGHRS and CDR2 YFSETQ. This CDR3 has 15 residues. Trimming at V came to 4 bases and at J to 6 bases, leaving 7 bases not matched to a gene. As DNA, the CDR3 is TGCGCCAGCAGCCTCGGACAGGGGGCAGTTGATACGCAGTATTTT. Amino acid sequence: CASSLGQGAVDTQYF.

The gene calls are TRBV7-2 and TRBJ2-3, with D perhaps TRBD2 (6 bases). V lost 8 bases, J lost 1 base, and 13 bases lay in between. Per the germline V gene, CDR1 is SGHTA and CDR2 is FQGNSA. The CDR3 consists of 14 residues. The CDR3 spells CASGGTGRTDTQYF. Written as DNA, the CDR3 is TGTGCCAGCGGGGGGACGGGCCGCACAGATACGCAGTATTTT.